Listed below are T cell receptor beta chains from one sample, sequenced in a study of identical twins. Each CDR3 protein gets one entry after TCRdb re-called the 5' RACE reads with MiXCR. In the table there are roughly 570,000 distinct CDR3 sequences, 9.6% of which are singletons. Another study also made use of these data, one on yellow fever vaccine responses in identical twins.

Sequences were obtained from PBMCs. The receptors were gathered from a woman younger than 35 in good health. Both conserved end residues are trimmed from each CDR3.

J gene | CDR3 length | V gene | CDR3 protein
TRBJ2-7 | 13 | TRBV6-2/TRBV6-3 | ASRRIREGLYEQY
TRBJ2-7 | 13 | TRBV20-1 | SARDTAQLAYEQY
TRBJ1-6 | 13 | TRBV25-1 | ASRTGGSYNSPLH
TRBJ1-3 | 13 | TRBV24-1 | ATSDPLLSGNTIY
TRBJ2-2 | 14 | TRBV4-3 | ASSQDLPEDTGELF
TRBJ1-5 | 11 | TRBV12-3/TRBV12-4 | ASSPVGVQPQH
TRBJ2-1 | 16 | TRBV6-5 | ASSYESGALSSYNEQF
TRBJ1-1 | 11 | TRBV27 | ASSQTGFPEAF
TRBJ1-2 | 12 | TRBV2 | ASSGDGVHYGYT
TRBJ1-1 | 12 | TRBV12-3/TRBV12-4 | ASSLGGLGTEAF
TRBJ1-1 | 10 | TRBV6-2/TRBV6-3 | ASSYFDTEAF
TRBJ2-3 | 15 | TRBV6-5 | ASSYGGGPSYTDTQY
TRBJ2-7 | 9 | TRBV12-3/TRBV12-4 | ASRENREVY
TRBJ2-7 | 12 | TRBV27 | ASSLRGQSYEQY
TRBJ2-7 | 16 | TRBV11-1 | ASSSRKIGRGDSYEQY
TRBJ2-1 | 14 | TRBV27 | ASSRSGLAGLNEQF
TRBJ2-5 | 14 | TRBV4-2 | ASSPASGGAGETQY
TRBJ2-1 | 12 | TRBV2 | ASNSGQIYNEQF
TRBJ2-7 | 14 | TRBV4-3 | ARSKDPGHQYYEQY
TRBJ1-1 | 9 | TRBV6-5 | ATLRGAEAF
TRBJ2-6 | 16 | TRBV5-1 | ASSEQGQSSAGANVLT
TRBJ2-7 | 12 | TRBV6-1 | ASYSGWSSYEQY
TRBJ2-3 | 15 | TRBV4-3 | ASSQDGLAGALDTQY
TRBJ2-5 | 13 | TRBV27 | ASSGRGPGEETQY
TRBJ2-3 | 17 | TRBV20-1 | SARDLSASSGGFPDTQY
TRBJ2-4 | 13 | TRBV25-1 | ASSATGTEKNIQY
TRBJ2-1 | 13 | TRBV5-1 | ASSEGTSSYNEQF
TRBJ2-1 | 12 | TRBV15 | ATSTDSSYNEQF
TRBJ2-5 | 14 | TRBV12-3/TRBV12-4 | ASNPGQGITKETQY
TRBJ2-1 | 13 | TRBV19 | ASSTGTNSYNEQF
TRBJ1-1 | 10 | TRBV29-1 | SVAFGATEAF